This is a list of T cell receptor beta chains from one sample in a study of memory CD4+ T cells and cytomegalovirus serostatus. Method: immunoSEQ multiplex PCR; TCRdb's copy keeps in-frame clones and lacks some. In the table there are around 50,000 clones, about 81% of which are singletons. Material: memory CD4+ T cells from blood. The receptors were sampled from an adult in good health and CMV-seronegative. Both conserved end residues are part of each CDR3. A D gene is named only where the DNA matches it firmly. Rows give clone size only sometimes, using once, few, many, or a class for an expanded clone.

abundance: once
j_gene: TRBJ2-1
d_gene: NA
v_gene: TRBV18
CDR3aa: CASSPKDSGEQFF
CDR3nt: TGTGCCAGCTCACCAAAGGATAGCGGTGAGCAGTTCTTC

abundance: NA
j_gene: TRBJ1-1
d_gene: NA
v_gene: TRBV11-2
CDR3aa: CASSPQISSEAFF
CDR3nt: TGTGCCAGCAGCCCCCAGATCTCATCTGAAGCTTTCTTT

abundance: NA
j_gene: TRBJ2-7
d_gene: NA
v_gene: TRBV6-5
CDR3aa: CASTLGYEQYF
CDR3nt: TGTGCCAGCACTCTAGGCTACGAGCAGTACTTC

abundance: NA
j_gene: TRBJ1-5
d_gene: NA
v_gene: TRBV15
CDR3aa: CATSRDGQSNQPQHF
CDR3nt: TGTGCCACCAGCAGAGATGGACAGAGCAATCAGCCCCAGCATTTT

abundance: NA
j_gene: TRBJ2-5
d_gene: NA
v_gene: TRBV7-2
CDR3aa: CASSTGPYMETQYF
CDR3nt: TGTGCCAGCAGCACCGGGCCCTACATGGAGACCCAGTACTTC

abundance: NA
j_gene: TRBJ2-3
d_gene: TRBD1
v_gene: TRBV5-1
CDR3aa: CASSLDRVADTQYF
CDR3nt: TGCGCCAGCAGCTTAGACAGGGTGGCAGATACGCAGTATTTT

abundance: NA
j_gene: TRBJ2-2
d_gene: NA
v_gene: TRBV5-6
CDR3aa: CASRWGNTGELFF
CDR3nt: TGTGCCAGCAGATGGGGGAACACCGGGGAGCTGTTTTTT

abundance: once
j_gene: TRBJ2-1
d_gene: NA
v_gene: TRBV11-2
CDR3aa: CASSLSGVRNEQFF
CDR3nt: TGTGCCAGCAGTCTTTCGGGAGTACGAAATGAGCAGTTCTTC

abundance: NA
j_gene: TRBJ1-3
d_gene: NA
v_gene: TRBV11-2
CDR3aa: CASSGISGNTIYF
CDR3nt: TGTGCCAGCAGCGGGATCTCTGGAAACACCATATATTTT

abundance: NA
j_gene: TRBJ1-1
d_gene: NA
v_gene: TRBV6-5
CDR3aa: CASSRGPNTEAFF
CDR3nt: TGTGCCAGCAGCCGGGGACCGAACACTGAAGCTTTCTTT

abundance: NA
j_gene: TRBJ1-2
d_gene: NA
v_gene: TRBV9
CDR3aa: CASSVGGGATNYGYTF
CDR3nt: TGTGCCAGCAGCGTAGGAGGGGGGGCGACGAACTATGGCTACACCTTC

abundance: NA
j_gene: TRBJ1-2
d_gene: NA
v_gene: TRBV7-2
CDR3aa: CASSFTGTMYGYTF
CDR3nt: TGTGCCAGCAGCTTTACCGGGACAATGTATGGCTACACCTTC

abundance: once
j_gene: TRBJ1-4
d_gene: NA
v_gene: TRBV7-9
CDR3aa: CASRSLDEKLFF
CDR3nt: TGTGCCAGCAGAAGTTTGGATGAAAAACTGTTTTTT

abundance: once
j_gene: TRBJ1-5
d_gene: NA
v_gene: TRBV4-3
CDR3aa: CASSPTVETNQPQHF
CDR3nt: TGCGCCAGCAGCCCCACCGTCGAGACCAATCAGCCCCAGCATTTT

abundance: NA
j_gene: TRBJ1-1
d_gene: NA
v_gene: TRBV7-9
CDR3aa: CASRPQGGTEAFF
CDR3nt: TGTGCCAGCAGGCCACAGGGTGGCACTGAAGCTTTCTTT

abundance: NA
j_gene: TRBJ2-3
d_gene: NA
v_gene: TRBV5-1
CDR3aa: CASSFESSDESQYF
CDR3nt: TGCGCCAGCAGCTTTGAGTCTAGCGACGAATCGCAGTATTTT

abundance: NA
j_gene: TRBJ2-1
d_gene: NA
v_gene: TRBV13
CDR3aa: CASSLGRGGGTYNEQFF
CDR3nt: TGTGCCAGCAGCTTAGGGCGCGGAGGGGGAACCTACAATGAGCAGTTCTTC

abundance: NA
j_gene: TRBJ2-7
d_gene: TRBD1
v_gene: TRBV6-5
CDR3aa: CASSYRDRGYEQYF
CDR3nt: TGTGCCAGCAGTTACAGGGACAGAGGTTACGAGCAGTACTTC

abundance: NA
j_gene: TRBJ1-5
d_gene: TRBD1
v_gene: TRBV30
CDR3aa: CAWSTGGAEAQPQHF
CDR3nt: TGTGCCTGGAGCACAGGGGGCGCGGAGGCTCAGCCCCAGCATTTT

abundance: NA
j_gene: TRBJ1-1
d_gene: TRBD1
v_gene: TRBV4-3
CDR3aa: CASSLKTGLNTEAFF
CDR3nt: TGCGCCAGCAGCCTAAAGACAGGGTTGAACACTGAAGCTTTCTTT

abundance: NA
j_gene: TRBJ2-5
d_gene: NA
v_gene: TRBV7-3
CDR3aa: CASSSTSLGYETQYF
CDR3nt: TGTGCCAGCAGCTCCACCTCCTTGGGGTACGAGACCCAGTACTTC

abundance: few
j_gene: TRBJ2-6
d_gene: NA
v_gene: TRBV19
CDR3aa: CASSWSASAGGANVLTF
CDR3nt: TGTGCCAGTAGTTGGTCGGCTAGCGCGGGGGGGGCCAACGTCCTGACTTTC